These T cell receptor beta chains were read from a single sample in a study of blood T cell repertoires in COVID-19. Using immunoSEQ multiplex PCR, the repertoire was profiled, and TCRdb retains in-frame clones only, with some absent. This table holds 400,000 or so clones, 70% to 90% found once. The sequenced sample consisted of peripheral blood. The receptors come from a man younger than 35 with COVID-19, enrolled during active disease. Both conserved end residues are part of each CDR3. Each record gives: D gene, V gene, clone size, J gene, CDR3 protein, CDR3 DNA. The D gene is left open where the match is weak. Rows may omit the clone size; those that give it use once, few, many or a size class.

TRBD1	TRBV6-1	NA	TRBJ1-1	CASSEPGQPDGTEAFF	TGTGCCAGCAGTGAACCGGGACAGCCTGATGGCACTGAAGCTTTCTTT
NA	TRBV6-6	NA	TRBJ1-2	CASRRSRKTGSYGYTF	TGTGCCAGCAGGCGATCTCGAAAGACGGGGAGCTATGGCTACACCTTC
NA	TRBV7-9	once	TRBJ1-2	CASSLAGQVLGYTF	TGTGCCAGCAGCTTAGCCGGACAAGTTCTGGGCTACACCTTC
NA	TRBV6-6	NA	TRBJ2-3	CASSYNSGRTDTQYF	TGTGCCAGCAGTTACAACAGCGGAAGGACAGATACGCAGTATTTT
NA	TRBV4-2	NA	TRBJ2-3	CASSQGEMGTHSDTQYF	TGTGCCAGCAGCCAAGGGGAAATGGGGACTCACTCGGATACGCAGTATTTT
TRBD1	TRBV5-1	NA	TRBJ2-4	CASSLQGTGPNIQYF	TGCGCCAGCAGCCTGCAGGGGACAGGGCCGAACATTCAGTACTTC
NA	TRBV19	NA	TRBJ1-1	CASSIDRNTEAFF	TGTGCCAGTAGTATTGACAGGAACACTGAAGCTTTCTTT
TRBD2	TRBV15	NA	TRBJ2-7	CATSRDRSSGRPEQYF	TGTGCCACCAGCAGAGATCGAAGTAGCGGGAGGCCGGAGCAGTACTTC
TRBD2	TRBV11-1	NA	TRBJ2-7	CASSPDGTSGAYEQYF	TGTGCCAGCAGCCCAGATGGGACTAGCGGAGCCTACGAGCAGTACTTC
NA	TRBV2	NA	TRBJ1-6	CASSRDSSSYNSPLHF	TGTGCCAGCAGCCGGGACTCGAGCTCCTATAATTCACCCCTCCACTTT
TRBD1	TRBV3-1/TRBV3-2	NA	TRBJ1-2	CASSQGLTGASYGYTF	TGTGCCAGCAGCCAAGGTCTAACAGGGGCATCCTATGGCTACACCTTC
NA	TRBV5-5	NA	TRBJ2-7	CASSLGQSYEQYF	TGTGCCAGCAGCTTGGGACAGTCCTACGAGCAGTACTTC
TRBD2	TRBV7-9	NA	TRBJ2-1	CASSFTGTSRVDEQFF	TGTGCCAGCAGCTTCACCGGGACTAGTAGGGTCGATGAGCAGTTCTTC
NA	TRBV29-1	NA	TRBJ1-1	CSVEELGRATFF	TGCAGCGTTGAAGAACTGGGCAGGGCGACTTTCTTT
NA	TRBV15	NA	TRBJ1-2	CATSRGSWGEYGYTF	TGTGCCACCAGCAGAGGTTCGTGGGGAGAATATGGCTACACCTTC
TRBD2	TRBV7-9	NA	TRBJ2-1	CASREAGSSYNEQFF	TGTGCCAGCAGGGAAGCGGGGAGCTCCTACAATGAGCAGTTCTTC
TRBD1	TRBV4-1	NA	TRBJ1-4	CASSQAGTGGSFEKLFF	TGCGCCAGCAGCCAAGCCGGGACAGGGGGTTCTTTTGAAAAACTGTTTTTT
NA	TRBV20-1	NA	TRBJ2-2	CSARIEGELFF	TGCAGTGCTAGAATCGAGGGGGAGCTGTTTTTT
TRBD1	TRBV3-1/TRBV3-2	NA	TRBJ1-1	CASSPTQKTGMNTEAFF	TGTGCCAGCAGCCCCACTCAGAAGACAGGGATGAACACTGAAGCTTTCTTT
TRBD1	TRBV6-6	NA	TRBJ2-7	CASSDRDRKQLGQYF	TGTGCCAGCAGCGACAGGGATCGAAAGCAATTGGGGCAGTACTTC
TRBD2	TRBV14	NA	TRBJ2-3	CASRSGTSTDTQYF	TGTGCCAGCAGGAGCGGGACTAGCACAGATACGCAGTATTTT
TRBD2	TRBV7-2	NA	TRBJ2-7	CASSLQGLAGDEQYF	TGTGCCAGCAGCTTGCAGGGACTAGCGGGAGACGAGCAGTACTTC
NA	TRBV10-3	NA	TRBJ2-7	CAISVTGSEQYF	TGTGCCATCAGTGTTACAGGGTCGGAGCAGTACTTC
TRBD1	TRBV18	NA	TRBJ2-7	CASSPTIQRGGSEQYF	TGTGCCAGCTCGCCTACAATTCAGAGAGGGGGCTCCGAGCAGTACTTC
TRBD1	TRBV13	NA	TRBJ2-3	CASSLGQGVGAQYF	TGTGCCAGCAGCCTTGGACAGGGGGTAGGGGCGCAGTATTTT
NA	TRBV24-1	NA	TRBJ2-3	CATSGSGENGDTQYF	TGTGCCACCAGTGGTTCAGGGGAAAACGGAGATACGCAGTATTTT
NA	TRBV3-1/TRBV3-2	once	TRBJ2-1	CASSPGIGGNEQFF	TGTGCCAGCAGCCCAGGCATAGGGGGCAATGAGCAGTTCTTC
TRBD1	TRBV28	NA	TRBJ2-7	CASRTGGIYEQYF	TGTGCCAGTCGGACAGGGGGCATCTACGAGCAGTACTTC